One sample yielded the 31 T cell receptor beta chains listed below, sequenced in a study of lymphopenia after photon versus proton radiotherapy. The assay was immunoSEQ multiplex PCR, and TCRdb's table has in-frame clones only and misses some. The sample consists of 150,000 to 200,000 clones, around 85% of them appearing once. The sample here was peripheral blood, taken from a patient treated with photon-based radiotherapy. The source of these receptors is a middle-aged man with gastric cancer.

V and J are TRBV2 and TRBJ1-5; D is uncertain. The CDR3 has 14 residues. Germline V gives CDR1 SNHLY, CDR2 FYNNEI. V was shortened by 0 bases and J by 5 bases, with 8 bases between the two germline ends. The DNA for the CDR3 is TGTGCCAGCAGTGAAGCGCACGAGGATCAGCCCCAGCATTTT. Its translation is CASSEAHEDQPQHF.

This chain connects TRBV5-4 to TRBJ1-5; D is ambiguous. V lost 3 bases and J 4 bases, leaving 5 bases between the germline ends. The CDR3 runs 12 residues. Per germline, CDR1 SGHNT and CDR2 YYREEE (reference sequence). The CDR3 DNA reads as TGTGCCAGCAGCTCGCCAAATCAGCCCCAGCATTTT. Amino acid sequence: CASSSPNQPQHF.

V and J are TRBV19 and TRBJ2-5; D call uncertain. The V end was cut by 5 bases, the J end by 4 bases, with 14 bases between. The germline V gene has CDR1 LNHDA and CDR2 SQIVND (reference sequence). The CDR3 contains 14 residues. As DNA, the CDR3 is TGTGCCAGTAGTCCGCCAGGTAGGAGAGAGACCCAGTACTTC. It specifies CASSPPGRRETQYF.

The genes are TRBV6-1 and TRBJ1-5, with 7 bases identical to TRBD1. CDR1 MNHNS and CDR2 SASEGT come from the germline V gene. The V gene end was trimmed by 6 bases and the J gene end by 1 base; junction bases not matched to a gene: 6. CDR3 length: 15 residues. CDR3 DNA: TGTGCCAGCAGCCCCAACAGGGGAAGCAATCAGCCCCAGCATTTT. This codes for CASSPNRGSNQPQHF.

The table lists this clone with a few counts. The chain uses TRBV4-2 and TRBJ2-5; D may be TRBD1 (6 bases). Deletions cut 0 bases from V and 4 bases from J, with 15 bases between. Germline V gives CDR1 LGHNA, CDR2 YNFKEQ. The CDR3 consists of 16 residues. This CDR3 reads CASSQDWLTGRETQYF. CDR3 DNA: TGTGCCAGCAGCCAAGATTGGCTTACAGGGAGAGAGACCCAGTACTTC.

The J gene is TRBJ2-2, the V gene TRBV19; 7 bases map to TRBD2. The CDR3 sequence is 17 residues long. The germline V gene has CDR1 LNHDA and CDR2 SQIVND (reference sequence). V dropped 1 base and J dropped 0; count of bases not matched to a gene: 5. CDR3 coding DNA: TGTGCCAGTAGTATAGGGAGTAGCGGGCCGAACACCGGGGAGCTGTTTTTT. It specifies CASSIGSSGPNTGELFF.

The CDR3 region is CASRGVKLFF. Written as DNA, the CDR3 is TGTGCCAGTCGAGGAGTAAAACTGTTTTTT. V usage is TRBV19 and J usage is TRBJ1-4; D unresolved. The germline gives CDR1 LNHDA, CDR2 SQIVND (reference sequence). V lost 8 bases and J 10 bases, leaving 8 bases between the germline ends. This CDR3 is built from 10 residues.

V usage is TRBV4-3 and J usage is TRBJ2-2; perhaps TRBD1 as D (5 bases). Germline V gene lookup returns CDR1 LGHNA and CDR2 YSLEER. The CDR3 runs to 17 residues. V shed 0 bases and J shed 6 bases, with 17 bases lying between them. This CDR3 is CASSQEFRQGRAGELFF. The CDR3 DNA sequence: TGCGCCAGCAGCCAAGAATTTCGCCAGGGCAGGGCCGGGGAGCTGTTTTTT.

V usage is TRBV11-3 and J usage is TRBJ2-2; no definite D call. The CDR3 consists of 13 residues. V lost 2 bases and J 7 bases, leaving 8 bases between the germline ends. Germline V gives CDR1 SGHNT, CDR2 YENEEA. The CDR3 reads CASSLRVGGELFF. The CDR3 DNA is TGTGCCAGCAGCTTACGGGTGGGCGGGGAGCTGTTTTTT.

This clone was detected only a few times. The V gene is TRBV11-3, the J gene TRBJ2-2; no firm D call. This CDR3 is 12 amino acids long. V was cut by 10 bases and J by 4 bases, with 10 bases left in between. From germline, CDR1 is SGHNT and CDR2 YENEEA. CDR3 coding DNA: TGTGCCACCTCGATTGGCACCGGGGAGCTGTTTTTT. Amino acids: CATSIGTGELFF.

CDR3 nucleotides: TGCGCCAGCAGTACTAGACTAGCGGGAGGTACAGATACGCAGTATTTT. Translating gives CASSTRLAGGTDTQYF. V is TRBV5-1 and J is TRBJ2-3, with 13 bases aligning to TRBD2. CDR1 is SGHRS, CDR2 YFSETQ, per germline. J was trimmed by 3 bases and V by 5 bases; bases with no gene match: 6. This CDR3 has 16 residues.

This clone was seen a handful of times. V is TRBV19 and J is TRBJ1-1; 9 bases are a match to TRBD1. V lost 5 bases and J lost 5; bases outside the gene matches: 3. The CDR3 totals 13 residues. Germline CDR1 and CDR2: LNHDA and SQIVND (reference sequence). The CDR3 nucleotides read TGTGCCAGTAGTGGGACAGGGAGAACTGAAGCTTTCTTT. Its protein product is CASSGTGRTEAFF.

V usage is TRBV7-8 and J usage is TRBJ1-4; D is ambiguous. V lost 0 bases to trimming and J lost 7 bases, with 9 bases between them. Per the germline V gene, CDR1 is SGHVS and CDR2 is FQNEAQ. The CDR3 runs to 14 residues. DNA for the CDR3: TGTGCCAGCAGCTTAGCGTTCTCGAGTGAAAAACTGTTTTTT. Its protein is CASSLAFSSEKLFF.

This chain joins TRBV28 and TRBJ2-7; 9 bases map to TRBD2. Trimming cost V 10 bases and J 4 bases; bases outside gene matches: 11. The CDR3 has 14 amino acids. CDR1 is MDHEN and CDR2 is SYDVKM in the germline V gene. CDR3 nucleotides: TGTGCCACCCACTGGGGGCTAGCGGGATACGAGCAGTACTTC. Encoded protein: CATHWGLAGYEQYF.

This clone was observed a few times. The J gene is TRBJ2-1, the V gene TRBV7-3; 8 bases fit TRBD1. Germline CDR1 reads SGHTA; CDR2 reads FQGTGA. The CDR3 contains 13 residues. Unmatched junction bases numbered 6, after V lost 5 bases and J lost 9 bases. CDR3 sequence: CASSRDRGVEQFF. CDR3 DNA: TGTGCCAGCAGCCGCGACAGGGGAGTTGAGCAGTTCTTC. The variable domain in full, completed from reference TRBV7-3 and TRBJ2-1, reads GAGVSQTPSNKVTEKGKYVELRCDPISGHTALYWYRQSLGQGPEFLIYFQGTGAADDSGLPNDRFFAVRPEGSVSTLKIQRTERGDSAVYLCASSRDRGVEQFFGPGTRLTVL.

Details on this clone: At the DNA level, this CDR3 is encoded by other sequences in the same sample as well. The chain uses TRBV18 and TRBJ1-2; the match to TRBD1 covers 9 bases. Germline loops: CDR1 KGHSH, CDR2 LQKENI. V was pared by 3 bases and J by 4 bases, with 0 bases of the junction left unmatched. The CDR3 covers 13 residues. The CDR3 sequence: CASSPGQGYGYTF. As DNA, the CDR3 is TGTGCCAGCTCACCGGGACAGGGCTATGGCTACACCTTC. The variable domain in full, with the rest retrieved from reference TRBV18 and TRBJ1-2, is NAGVMQNPRHLVRRRGQEARLRCSPMKGHSHVYWYRQLPEEGLKFMVYLQKENIIDESGMPKERFSAEFPKEGPSILRIQQVVRGDSAAYFCASSPGQGYGYTFGSGTRLTVV.

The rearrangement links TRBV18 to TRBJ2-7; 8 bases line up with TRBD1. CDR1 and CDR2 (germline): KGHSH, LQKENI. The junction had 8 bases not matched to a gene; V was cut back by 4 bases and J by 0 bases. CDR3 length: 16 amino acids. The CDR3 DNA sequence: TGTGCCAGCTCACGAGACAGGGGCCTGACCTCCTACGAGCAGTACTTC. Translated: CASSRDRGLTSYEQYF.

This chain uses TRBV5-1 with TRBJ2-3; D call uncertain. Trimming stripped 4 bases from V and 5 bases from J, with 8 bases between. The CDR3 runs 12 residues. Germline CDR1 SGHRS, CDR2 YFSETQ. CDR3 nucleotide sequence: TGCGCCAGCAGCGTGACCCAAGATACGCAGTATTTT. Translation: CASSVTQDTQYF.

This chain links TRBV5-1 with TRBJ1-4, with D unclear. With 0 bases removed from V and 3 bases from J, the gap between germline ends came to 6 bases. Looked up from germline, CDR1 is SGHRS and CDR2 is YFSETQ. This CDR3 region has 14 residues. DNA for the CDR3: TGCGCCAGCAGCTTGGGGGCAGCTAATGAAAAACTGTTTTTT. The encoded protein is CASSLGAANEKLFF.

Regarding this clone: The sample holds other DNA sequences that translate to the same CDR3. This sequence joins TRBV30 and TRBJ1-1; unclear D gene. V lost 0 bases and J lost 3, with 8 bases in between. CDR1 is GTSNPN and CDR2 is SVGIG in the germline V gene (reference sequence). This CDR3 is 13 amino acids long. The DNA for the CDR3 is TGTGCCTGGAGTGTTCGACAAGACACTGAAGCTTTCTTT. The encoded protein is CAWSVRQDTEAFF.

The CDR3: CASSALPGNYEQYF. CDR3 sequence (DNA): TGTGCCAGTAGTGCCCTCCCGGGGAACTACGAGCAGTACTTC. V usage is TRBV19 and J usage is TRBJ2-7; TRBD2 is a possible D gene (5 bases). The CDR3 contains 14 residues. V was shortened by 5 bases and J by 3 bases, with 14 bases between the two germline ends. Germline V gene data show CDR1 as LNHDA and CDR2 as SQIVND (reference sequence).

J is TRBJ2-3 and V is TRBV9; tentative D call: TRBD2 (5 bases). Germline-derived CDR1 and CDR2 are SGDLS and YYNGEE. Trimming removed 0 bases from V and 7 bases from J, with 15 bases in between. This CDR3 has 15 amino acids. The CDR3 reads CASSVGLMDGNTQYF. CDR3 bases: TGTGCCAGCAGCGTAGGACTAATGGACGGAAATACGCAGTATTTT.

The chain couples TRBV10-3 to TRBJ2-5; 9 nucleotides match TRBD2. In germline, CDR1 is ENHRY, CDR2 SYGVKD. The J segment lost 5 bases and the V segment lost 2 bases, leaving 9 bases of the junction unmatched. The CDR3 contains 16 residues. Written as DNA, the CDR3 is TGTGCCATCAGTGAGGAGCGGGGACTAGCAGGCGAGACCCAGTACTTC. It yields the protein CAISEERGLAGETQYF.

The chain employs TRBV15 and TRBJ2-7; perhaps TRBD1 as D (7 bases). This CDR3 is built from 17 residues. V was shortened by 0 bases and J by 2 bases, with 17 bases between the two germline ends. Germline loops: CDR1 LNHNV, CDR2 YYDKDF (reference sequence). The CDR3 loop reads CATSRDRRRGLTYEQYF. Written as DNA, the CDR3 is TGTGCCACCAGCAGAGATAGAAGGAGGGGGCTTACCTACGAGCAGTACTTC.

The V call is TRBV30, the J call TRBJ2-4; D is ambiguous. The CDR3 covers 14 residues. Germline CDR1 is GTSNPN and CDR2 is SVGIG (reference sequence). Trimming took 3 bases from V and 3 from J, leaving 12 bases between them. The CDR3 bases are TGTGCCTGGAGCTTATCTTTGGGCAAAAACATTCAGTACTTC. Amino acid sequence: CAWSLSLGKNIQYF.

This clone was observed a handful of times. CDR3 amino acids: CASTLGGDTEAFF. As DNA, the CDR3 is TGTGCCAGCACCTTGGGAGGGGACACTGAAGCTTTCTTT. The V call is TRBV9, the J call TRBJ1-1; possibly TRBD1 for D (5 bases). This CDR3 region has 13 residues. The V end was cut by 6 bases, the J end by 3 bases, with 12 bases between. Germline CDR1 SGDLS, CDR2 YYNGEE.

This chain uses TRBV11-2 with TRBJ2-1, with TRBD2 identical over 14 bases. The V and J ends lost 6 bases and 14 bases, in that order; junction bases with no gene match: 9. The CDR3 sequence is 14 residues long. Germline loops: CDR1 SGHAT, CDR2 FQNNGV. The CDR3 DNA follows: TGTGCCAGCAGTTACGGACTAGCGGGAGGAATGGAGTTCTTC. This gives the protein CASSYGLAGGMEFF.

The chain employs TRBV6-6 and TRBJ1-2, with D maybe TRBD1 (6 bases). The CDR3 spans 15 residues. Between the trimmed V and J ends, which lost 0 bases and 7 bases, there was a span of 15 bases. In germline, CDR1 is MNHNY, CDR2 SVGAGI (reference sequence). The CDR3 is CASSYSLGPGAGYTF. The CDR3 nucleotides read TGTGCCAGCAGTTACTCCCTAGGCCCAGGGGCTGGCTACACCTTC.

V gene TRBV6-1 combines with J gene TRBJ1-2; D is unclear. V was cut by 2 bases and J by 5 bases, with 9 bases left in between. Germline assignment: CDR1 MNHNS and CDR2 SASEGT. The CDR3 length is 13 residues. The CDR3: CASSELWWYGYTF. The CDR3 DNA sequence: TGTGCCAGCAGTGAACTGTGGTGGTATGGCTACACCTTC.

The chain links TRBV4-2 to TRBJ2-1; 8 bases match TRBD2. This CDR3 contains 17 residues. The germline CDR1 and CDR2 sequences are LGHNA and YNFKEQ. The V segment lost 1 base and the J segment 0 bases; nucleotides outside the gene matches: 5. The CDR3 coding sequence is TGTGCCAGCAGCCAAGCCACTAGCGGTTACTCCTACAATGAGCAGTTCTTC. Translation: CASSQATSGYSYNEQFF.

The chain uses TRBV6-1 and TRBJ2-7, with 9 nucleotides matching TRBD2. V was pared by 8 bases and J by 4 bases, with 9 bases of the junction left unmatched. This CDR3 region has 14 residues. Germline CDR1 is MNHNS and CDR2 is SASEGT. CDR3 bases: TGTGCCAGCGGGCCTGCGGGAGGGATATACGAGCAGTACTTC. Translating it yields CASGPAGGIYEQYF.